The 17 T cell receptor beta chains below were found in one sample sequenced in a study of T cell repertoires in cytomegalovirus infection. TCRdb re-called the reads through MiXCR, storing one row per CDR3 protein. The sample holds approximately 550,000 distinct CDR3 sequences, 16% seen once. The source material was CD8+ T cells from PBMCs. Receptors were obtained from a human donor in good health (CMV status not recorded). Some clones in this sample may be carry-over from other donors' samples.

This clonotype occurred many times. This sequence joins TRBV28 and TRBJ2-7; unclear D gene. The V gene lost 5 bases and the J gene lost 2 bases, with 16 bases spanning the gap. The CDR3 contains 15 residues. Germline V gene lookup returns CDR1 MDHEN and CDR2 SYDVKM. CDR3 sequence reads: CASSPLSRSPYEQYF. DNA of the CDR3: TGTGCCAGCAGTCCTCTTTCCAGGAGCCCCTACGAGCAGTACTTC.

This clonotype came up many times. The CDR3 DNA sequence: TGTGCCAGCAGTTACCGGGACAGGGGGAACTATGGCTACACCTTC. Translated: CASSYRDRGNYGYTF. The rearrangement joins TRBV6-1 to TRBJ1-2; TRBD1 aligns across 11 bases. The V gene end was trimmed by 5 bases and the J gene end by 2 bases; junction bases not matched to a gene: 4. Germline CDR1 reads MNHNS; CDR2 reads SASEGT. This CDR3 has 15 amino acids.

V and J are TRBV5-5 and TRBJ1-2; 12 bases match TRBD1. With V trimmed by 3 bases and J by 8 bases, 8 bases remained unmatched. Germline V gene lookup returns CDR1 SGHKS and CDR2 YYEKEE (reference sequence). The CDR3 is 15 residues long. CDR3 amino acids: CASSWSTGTGGGYTF. CDR3 coding DNA: TGTGCCAGCAGCTGGAGTACCGGGACAGGGGGCGGCTACACCTTC.

This clonotype was observed a few times. V and J are TRBV12-3 or TRBV12-4 and TRBJ2-2, with D possibly being TRBD1 (6 bases). The V gene lost 11 bases and the J gene lost 4 bases, with 17 bases spanning the gap. The CDR3 is 14 residues long. The CDR3 region is CAGNGQGITGELFF. CDR3 nucleotides: TGTGCCGGCAACGGGCAGGGGATCACCGGGGAGCTGTTTTTT.

The J gene is TRBJ1-1, the V gene TRBV19; a weak D match, TRBD1 (6 bases). This CDR3 contains 14 residues. Germline V lookup: CDR1 LNHDA, CDR2 SQIVND (reference sequence). V shed 5 bases and J shed 2 bases, with 12 bases lying between them. The CDR3 region is CASSERTVNTEAFF. CDR3 bases: TGTGCCAGTAGTGAACGGACAGTAAACACTGAAGCTTTCTTT.

The chain is built from TRBV5-1 and TRBJ2-5; perhaps TRBD1 as D (7 bases). CDR3 length equals 16 residues. Trimming cost V 0 bases and J 4 bases, with 16 bases left between them. CDR1 and CDR2 (germline): SGHRS, YFSETQ. CDR3 nucleotides: TGCGCCAGCAGCTTGGAAGGAGGGGGCGCGGGAGAGACCCAGTACTTC. Its translation is CASSLEGGGAGETQYF.

This clonotype was found many times. This chain uses TRBV20-1 with TRBJ2-1; TRBD2 agrees at 8 bases. The J segment lost 3 bases and the V segment lost 6 bases, leaving 7 bases of the junction unmatched. The length of the CDR3 is 14 residues. Germline V gene sequence: CDR1 DFQATT, CDR2 SNEGSKA (reference sequence). As DNA, the CDR3 is TGCAGTGCCGGGCGGCGGGGGGACTACAATGAGCAGTTCTTC. Translation gives CSAGRRGDYNEQFF.

This clonotype was counted many times. The V and J genes are TRBV4-1 and TRBJ1-5; D gene uncertain. CDR1 and CDR2 from the germline V gene are MGHRA and YSYEKL. The CDR3 runs to 14 residues. Trimming took off 1 base at V and 5 bases at J, with 9 bases between the two ends. CDR3 loop: CASSQVGGHQPQHF. The CDR3 nucleotides read TGCGCCAGCAGCCAAGTTGGCGGTCATCAGCCCCAGCATTTT.

This clonotype has ten or more counts. The chain carries TRBV7-2 and TRBJ2-1; D may be TRBD1 (5 bases). CDR3 length: 16 residues. In germline, CDR1 is SGHTA, CDR2 FQGNSA. Trimming stripped 3 bases from V and 2 bases from J, with 14 bases between. The CDR3 DNA reads TGTGCCAGCAGCTTGGGGCGAGGTGGTACCTACAATGAGCAGTTCTTC. Residues: CASSLGRGGTYNEQFF. The full variable domain, with the rest looked up from reference TRBV7-2 and TRBJ2-1, is GAGVSQSPSNKVTEKGKDVELRCDPISGHTALYWYRQSLGQGLEFLIYFQGNSAPDKSGLPSDRFSAERTGGSVSTLTIQRTQQEDSAVYLCASSLGRGGTYNEQFFGPGTRLTVL.

Many counts were recorded for this clonotype. V and J are TRBV7-6 and TRBJ2-1, with D perhaps TRBD2 (5 bases). The CDR3 has 16 amino acids. Trimming took off 3 bases at V and 5 bases at J, with 17 bases between the two ends. Germline V gene lookup returns CDR1 SGHVS and CDR2 FNYEAQ. This CDR3 is CASSFWGEGSDNEQFF. CDR3 bases: TGTGCCAGCAGCTTTTGGGGAGAAGGATCGGACAATGAGCAGTTCTTC.

The V gene is TRBV10-3, the J gene TRBJ2-3; D perhaps matches TRBD2 (6 bases). Deletions cut 11 bases from V and 2 bases from J, with 14 bases between. CDR1 and CDR2 from the germline V gene are ENHRY and SYGVKD. This CDR3 region has 13 residues. The CDR3 bases are TGTGCCCTATCGGGAGTCGACACAGATACGCAGTATTTT. As protein: CALSGVDTDTQYF.

The table lists this clonotype with many counts. CDR3 DNA: TGTGCCAGCAGTTTAAGGGCGGGACAGCACTACGAGCAGTACTTC. This encodes CASSLRAGQHYEQYF. This chain joins TRBV12-3 or TRBV12-4 and TRBJ2-7; tentatively, D is TRBD1 (7 bases). The V end lost 2 bases, the J end lost 3 bases, and 14 bases lay between the germline ends. The CDR3 loop spans 15 amino acids.

This chain connects TRBV6-5 to TRBJ2-5; 10 bases map to TRBD2. V lost 0 bases and J lost 5; bases outside the gene matches: 3. The CDR3 has 15 amino acids. Germline V gives CDR1 MNHEY, CDR2 SVGAGI. CDR3 protein: CASSYSFSGRETQYF. CDR3 bases: TGTGCCAGCAGTTACTCTTTTAGCGGGAGGGAGACCCAGTACTTC.

This clonotype was seen a handful of times. The chain is built from TRBV10-3 and TRBJ1-2, with D maybe TRBD1 (5 bases). The germline V gene has CDR1 ENHRY and CDR2 SYGVKD. The CDR3 consists of 17 residues. Trimming removed 3 bases from V and 5 bases from J, with 22 bases in between. CDR3: CAISDLTEGKGFYGYTF. The DNA of the CDR3 is TGTGCCATCAGTGATTTAACGGAGGGGAAAGGTTTTTATGGCTACACCTTC.

This clonotype showed up just a few times. V is TRBV20-1 and J is TRBJ2-1; TRBD2 is a possible D gene (6 bases). This CDR3 has 16 amino acids. Germline V gives CDR1 DFQATT, CDR2 SNEGSKA (reference sequence). Deletions cut 0 bases from V and 7 bases from J, with 19 bases between. CDR3 DNA sequence: TGCAGTGCTAGAGATCGTGCTAGCGCCTATCTTAATGAGCAGTTCTTC. Its protein is CSARDRASAYLNEQFF.

This clonotype was observed at least ten times. The chain employs TRBV7-9 and TRBJ2-3, with 7 nucleotides matching TRBD2. Per germline, CDR1 SEHNR and CDR2 FQNEAQ (reference sequence). With V trimmed by 4 bases and J by 0 bases, 4 bases remained unmatched. This CDR3 comprises 15 residues. The DNA for the CDR3 is TGTGCCAGCAGCTCGAGCGGGGAGAGCACAGATACGCAGTATTTT. Translated: CASSSSGESTDTQYF.

The gene calls are TRBV9 and TRBJ2-1, with TRBD2 matching 10 bases. With 4 bases clipped from V and 5 bases from J, the junction kept 9 bases outside the gene matches. Looked up from germline, CDR1 is SGDLS and CDR2 is YYNGEE. CDR3 size: 16 residues. CDR3: CASSPSGSFTHNEQFF. The CDR3 bases are TGTGCCAGCAGCCCTAGCGGGAGCTTTACACACAATGAGCAGTTCTTC.